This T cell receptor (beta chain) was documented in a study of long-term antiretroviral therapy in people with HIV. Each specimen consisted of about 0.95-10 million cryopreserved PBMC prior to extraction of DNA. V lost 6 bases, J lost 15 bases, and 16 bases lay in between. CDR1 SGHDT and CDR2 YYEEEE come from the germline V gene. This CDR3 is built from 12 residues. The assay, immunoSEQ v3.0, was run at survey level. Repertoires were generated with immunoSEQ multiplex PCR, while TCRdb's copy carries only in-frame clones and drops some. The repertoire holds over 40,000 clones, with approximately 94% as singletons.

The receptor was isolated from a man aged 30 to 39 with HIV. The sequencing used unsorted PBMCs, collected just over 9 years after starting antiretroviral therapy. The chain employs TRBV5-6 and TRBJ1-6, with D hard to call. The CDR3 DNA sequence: TGTGCCAGCACCCGAGAGGGTGAGGGCCTCCACTTT. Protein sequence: CASTREGEGLHF. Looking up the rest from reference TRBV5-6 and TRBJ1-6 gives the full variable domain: DAGVTQSPTHLIKTRGQQVTLRCSPKSGHDTVSWYQQALGQGPQFIFQYYEEEERQRGNFPDRFSGHQFPNYSSELNVNALLLGDSALYLCASTREGEGLHFGNGTRLTVT.